This T cell receptor beta chain was profiled in a study of T cells in Graves' hyperthyroidism and ophthalmopathy. On the study more broadly: Staff took peripheral blood when the initial diagnosis was made, before any treatment began.

The V and J ends lost 1 base and 6 bases respectively, with 7 bases between them. Germline V gene lookup returns CDR1 SGHTS and CDR2 YDEGEE. The CDR3 runs 13 residues. RNA transcripts yielded amplified TCR beta CDR3 regions. HTBI primers were used for first-round RT-PCR of the TCR CDR3. TCRdb reprocessed the multiplex PCR reads with MiXCR, giving one entry per CDR3 protein. This sample has fewer than 500,000 distinct CDR3 sequences; around an eighth occur once, and the top ten carry more than 20%. Newly diagnosed hyperthyroidism patients aged 18 to 65 years had disease lasting under 2 months. Before ophthalmopathy appeared, progressors gave blood at initial hyperthyroidism diagnosis.

Sequencing was performed on blood. This clonotype was sampled from a man aged 25-45 years with Graves' hyperthyroidism that later progressed to Graves' ophthalmopathy. V usage is TRBV5-8 and J usage is TRBJ2-2; D gene uncertain. CDR3 nucleotide sequence: TGTGCCAGCAGCTTGAGAAGAGCCGGGGAGCTGTTTTTT. Its translation is CASSLRRAGELFF.